The 7 T cell receptor beta chains below all came from one sample that was sequenced in a study of blood T cell repertoires in COVID-19. Profiled with immunoSEQ multiplex PCR; TCRdb holds only in-frame clones, not every one. This table has some 87,000 clones, around 92% appearing once. The sequenced sample consisted of peripheral blood. These receptor sequences come from a woman aged 60-75 years with active COVID-19.

About this clone: The sample carries other DNA sequences with the same CDR3. The chain employs TRBV18 and TRBJ2-2, with D maybe TRBD1 (6 bases). This CDR3 is built from 15 residues. CDR1 and CDR2 (germline): KGHSH, LQKENI. V was trimmed by 3 bases and J by 4 bases, leaving 12 bases between them. The CDR3 region is CASSPSDRGTGELFF. CDR3 coding DNA: TGTGCCAGCTCACCTTCGGACAGAGGCACCGGGGAGCTGTTTTTT.

V is TRBV24-1 and J is TRBJ2-3; no reliable D call. Germline V lookup: CDR1 KGHDR, CDR2 SFDVKD. The CDR3 runs 15 residues. The germline V and J ends were trimmed by 3 bases and 1 base, with 10 bases remaining between them. The CDR3 region is CATSDTGSGTDTQYF. CDR3 bases: TGTGCCACCAGTGATACGGGTAGTGGCACAGATACGCAGTATTTT.

The V and J genes are TRBV7-3 and TRBJ1-6, with D maybe TRBD1 (5 bases). CDR1 is SGHTA, CDR2 FQGTGA, per germline. The CDR3 is made up of 14 amino acids. Trimming left V 5 bases short and J 7 bases short, with 12 bases between. The chain's CDR3 is CASSPSGGNSPLHF. CDR3 nucleotides: TGTGCCAGCAGCCCCAGCGGGGGGAATTCACCCCTCCACTTT.

The rearrangement joins TRBV7-3 to TRBJ2-5, with D maybe TRBD2 (6 bases). Germline CDR1 and CDR2: SGHTA and FQGTGA. CDR3 size: 13 residues. V dropped 4 bases and J dropped 4 bases, with 10 bases sitting between them. CDR3 nucleotides: TGTGCCAGCAGCTCGACTAGGATAGAGACCCAGTACTTC. It specifies CASSSTRIETQYF.

The J gene is TRBJ2-5, the V gene TRBV7-2; 8 bases match TRBD1. Germline CDR1 and CDR2: SGHTA and FQGNSA. CDR3 length equals 15 residues. J lost 4 bases, V lost 0 bases, and 4 bases had no gene match. The CDR3 coding sequence is TGTGCCAGCAGCTTAGCGAAAACAGGGGGAGAGACCCAGTACTTC. Encoded protein: CASSLAKTGGETQYF.

The chain joins TRBV5-4 to TRBJ2-2; 7 bases are a match to TRBD1. The CDR3 is 14 residues long. J gave up 6 bases and V 5 bases, and 7 bases lay outside the gene matches. Germline CDR1 is SGHNT and CDR2 is YYREEE (reference sequence). This chain's CDR3 is CASRARQGAGELFF. CDR3 nucleotides: TGTGCCAGCAGAGCTAGACAGGGTGCCGGGGAGCTGTTTTTT.

The rearrangement links TRBV3-1 (or the pseudogene TRBV3-2) to TRBJ1-6; 7 nucleotides line up with TRBD1. This CDR3 region has 15 residues. Unmatched junction bases numbered 3, after V lost 1 base and J lost 6 bases. Germline CDR1 reads LGHDT; CDR2 reads YNNKEL (reference sequence). The CDR3 DNA reads as TGTGCCAGCAGCCAAGGACAGGGTACTAATTCACCCCTCCACTTT. As protein: CASSQGQGTNSPLHF.